The 18 T cell receptor beta chains in this list originate from one sample, sequenced in a study of T cell responses to AZD1222 COVID-19 vaccine. The data were produced by immunoSEQ multiplex PCR, yet TCRdb's version contains in-frame clones alone and is incomplete. The sample contains around 130,000 clones, roughly 89% of which appear only once. The material sequenced was peripheral blood, taken 28 days after the second AZD1222 dose. The source of these receptors is an adult who received the AZD1222 COVID-19 vaccine.

The chain carries TRBV9 and TRBJ2-1; 7 nucleotides line up with TRBD1. There are 15 residues in the CDR3. V trimming: 4 bases; J trimming: 6 bases; junction bases outside the gene matches: 10. Germline CDR1 reads SGDLS; CDR2 reads YYNGEE. CDR3 DNA sequence: TGTGCCAGCAGCTCTTCCGGGACAGCCTTCAATGAGCAGTTCTTC. Protein product: CASSSSGTAFNEQFF.

J is TRBJ1-2 and V is TRBV2; D is perhaps TRBD1 (5 bases). This CDR3 has 13 amino acids. Trimming removed 7 bases from V and 6 bases from J, with 15 bases in between. Germline V lookup: CDR1 SNHLY, CDR2 FYNNEI. The CDR3 here is CASKKEGRDGYTF. The CDR3 coding sequence is TGTGCCAGCAAAAAAGAGGGGAGGGATGGCTACACCTTC.

The chain combines TRBV27 with TRBJ2-7; 7 bases align to TRBD1. The germline V gene has CDR1 MNHEY and CDR2 SMNVEV (reference sequence). The V and J ends lost 5 bases and 1 base, in that order; junction bases with no gene match: 5. This CDR3 region has 14 residues. The CDR3: CASSGTEKSYEQYF. The CDR3 DNA sequence: TGTGCCAGCAGTGGGACAGAAAAATCCTACGAGCAGTACTTC.

This rearrangement joins TRBV5-6 to TRBJ2-3; no definite D call. From germline, CDR1 is SGHDT and CDR2 YYEEEE. This CDR3 is 14 amino acids long. Trimming removed 0 bases at V and 3 bases at J, with 8 bases between. The CDR3 sequence: CASSLVAATDTQYF. Here the CDR3 DNA reads TGTGCCAGCAGCTTGGTGGCAGCGACAGATACGCAGTATTTT.

This chain joins TRBV5-1 and TRBJ1-2; D is unresolved. In germline, CDR1 is SGHRS, CDR2 YFSETQ. V dropped 2 bases and J dropped 0 bases, with 11 bases sitting between them. The CDR3 runs to 15 residues. This CDR3 is CASSFDYNPNYGYTF. The CDR3 DNA reads as TGCGCCAGCAGCTTCGACTATAACCCTAACTATGGCTACACCTTC.

The V and J genes are TRBV19 and TRBJ1-2; 7 bases align to TRBD1. V lost 6 bases and J lost 2; bases outside the gene matches: 6. There are 14 residues in the CDR3. Per germline, CDR1 LNHDA and CDR2 SQIVND (reference sequence). The CDR3 coding sequence is TGTGCCAGTAGGCCTGACAGGGTCAACTATGGCTACACCTTC. Translated, it gives CASRPDRVNYGYTF.

This chain links TRBV4-3 with TRBJ1-2; TRBD1 matches at 8 bases. J lost 7 bases, V lost 3 bases, and 4 bases had no gene match. The CDR3 loop spans 13 amino acids. Germline lookup yields CDR1 LGHNA and CDR2 YSLEER. CDR3 sequence: CASSHETGGGYTF. The CDR3 DNA is TGCGCCAGCAGCCATGAAACAGGGGGTGGCTACACCTTC.

The chain has TRBV18 and TRBJ1-5; 7 bases agree with TRBD1. Germline CDR1 KGHSH, CDR2 LQKENI. This CDR3 is 13 amino acids long. V shed 9 bases and J 6 bases; nucleotides not matched to a gene: 8. The CDR3 region is CASSQAGGQPQHF. Here the CDR3 DNA reads TGTGCCAGTTCCCAAGCAGGGGGTCAGCCCCAGCATTTT. The full variable domain, rest sourced from reference TRBV18 and TRBJ1-5, is NAGVMQNPRHLVRRRGQEARLRCSPMKGHSHVYWYRQLPEEGLKFMVYLQKENIIDESGMPKERFSAEFPKEGPSILRIQQVVRGDSAAYFCASSQAGGQPQHFGDGTRLSIL.

Only one count was recorded for this clone. The chain recombines TRBV14 with TRBJ1-2; 11 bases line up with TRBD1. V lost 3 bases and J lost 4; bases outside the gene matches: 7. CDR3 size: 16 residues. Germline CDR1 reads SGHDN; CDR2 reads FVKESK. CDR3 protein: CASSQPGQGVSYGYTF. The CDR3 region has the DNA TGTGCCAGCAGCCAGCCGGGACAGGGGGTAAGCTATGGCTACACCTTC. Together with reference TRBV14 and TRBJ1-2, the CDR3 gives the full variable domain: EAGVTQFPSHSVIEKGQTVTLRCDPISGHDNLYWYRRVMGKEIKFLLHFVKESKQDESGMPNNRFLAERTGGTYSTLKVQPAELEDSGVYFCASSQPGQGVSYGYTFGSGTRLTVV.

V and J are TRBV11-3 and TRBJ2-7; D uncertain. Germline V CDR1 and CDR2: SGHNT, YENEEA. With 1 base removed from V and 5 bases from J, the gap between germline ends came to 3 bases. CDR3 size: 11 residues. The CDR3 here is CASSLGNEQYF. CDR3 nucleotides: TGTGCCAGCAGCTTAGGTAACGAGCAGTACTTC. Complete variable domain (other parts from reference TRBV11-3 and TRBJ2-7): EAGVVQSPRYKIIEKKQPVAFWCNPISGHNTLYWYLQNLGQGPELLIRYENEEAVDDSQLPKDRFSAERLKGVDSTLKIQPAELGDSAVYLCASSLGNEQYFGPGTRLTVT.

This clone has just one count. The gene calls are TRBV28 and TRBJ1-4, with a weak D call TRBD1 (5 bases). Trimming removed 3 bases from V and 0 bases from J, with 11 bases in between. Germline V gene lookup returns CDR1 MDHEN and CDR2 SYDVKM. The CDR3 extends over 16 amino acids. The CDR3: CASSFVGVATNEKLFF. The DNA of the CDR3 is TGTGCCAGCAGTTTTGTAGGGGTTGCAACTAATGAAAAACTGTTTTTT.

The V gene is TRBV11-2, the J gene TRBJ2-1; 11 bases fit TRBD1. Germline-derived CDR1 and CDR2 are SGHAT and FQNNGV. The ends lost 5 bases at V and 8 bases at J; junction bases unmatched: 8. The CDR3 has 15 residues. CDR3 sequence (DNA): TGTGCCAGCAGCCTAGGGACAGGGGGGTGGGATGAGCAGTTCTTC. It yields the protein CASSLGTGGWDEQFF.

The CDR3 reads CASSQGRLNTEAFF. The CDR3, as DNA: TGTGCCAGCAGCCAGGGACGGTTGAACACTGAAGCTTTCTTT. The rearrangement uses TRBV5-4 and TRBJ1-1; D is perhaps TRBD1 (5 bases). This CDR3 is built from 14 residues. CDR1 and CDR2 (germline): SGHNT, YYREEE (reference sequence). V was clipped by 4 bases and J by 0 bases, with 10 bases between them.

This clone was picked up one time. V usage is TRBV7-8 and J usage is TRBJ1-1; D call uncertain. V lost 4 bases and J lost 1, with 16 bases in between. This CDR3 is 16 amino acids long. Germline V gene data show CDR1 as SGHVS and CDR2 as FQNEAQ. CDR3 sequence reads: CASSSPPDWKNTEAFF. DNA for the CDR3: TGTGCCAGCAGCTCCCCTCCAGACTGGAAGAACACTGAAGCTTTCTTT.

The chain couples TRBV12-3 or TRBV12-4 to TRBJ1-5, with D possibly matching TRBD1 (6 bases). V shed 3 bases and J shed 8 bases, with 11 bases lying between them. The CDR3 is 13 residues long. CDR3 amino acids: CASSFRGGEPQHF. CDR3 in DNA: TGTGCCAGCAGTTTCAGGGGTGGTGAGCCCCAGCATTTT.

The chain couples TRBV5-1 to TRBJ2-5; no firm D call. Trimming cost V 1 base and J 1 base, with 2 bases left between them. Germline CDR1 is SGHRS and CDR2 is YFSETQ. The CDR3 consists of 12 residues. The DNA of the CDR3 is TGCGCCAGCAGCTTGACCCAAGAGACCCAGTACTTC. This gives the protein CASSLTQETQYF.

The V call is TRBV7-3, the J call TRBJ2-1; possible D gene TRBD2, 6 bases. This CDR3 comprises 16 residues. CDR1 and CDR2 from the germline V gene are SGHTA and FQGTGA. Trimming removed 0 bases at V and 4 bases at J, with 13 bases between. The CDR3 is CASSLTSGGTYNEQFF. The CDR3, as DNA: TGTGCCAGCAGCTTAACGTCAGGAGGGACTTACAATGAGCAGTTCTTC.

V usage is TRBV18 and J usage is TRBJ1-2; 7 bases map to TRBD1. This CDR3 has 16 amino acids. J gave up 4 bases and V 3 bases, and 11 bases lay outside the gene matches. Germline CDR1 is KGHSH and CDR2 is LQKENI. CDR3 amino acids: CASSPILGQTSYGYTF. The CDR3 nucleotides are TGTGCCAGCTCACCGATTTTGGGACAGACTTCCTATGGCTACACCTTC.